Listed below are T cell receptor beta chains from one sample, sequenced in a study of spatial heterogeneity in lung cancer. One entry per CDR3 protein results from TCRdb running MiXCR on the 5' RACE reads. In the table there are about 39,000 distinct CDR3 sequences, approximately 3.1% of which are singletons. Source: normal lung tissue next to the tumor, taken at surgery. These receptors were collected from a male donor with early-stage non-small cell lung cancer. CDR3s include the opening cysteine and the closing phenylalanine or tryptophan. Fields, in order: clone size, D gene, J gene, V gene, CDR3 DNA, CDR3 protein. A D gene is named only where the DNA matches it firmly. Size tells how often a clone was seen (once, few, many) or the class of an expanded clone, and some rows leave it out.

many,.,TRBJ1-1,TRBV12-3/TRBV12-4,TGTGCCAGCACCCGCCGGGGGGGCACTGAAGCTTTCTTT,CASTRRGGTEAFF
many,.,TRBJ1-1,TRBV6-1,TGTGCCAGCAGTGAAGCCTACGACAATAAAGCTTTCTTT,CASSEAYDNKAFF
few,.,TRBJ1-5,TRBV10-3,TGTGCCATCAGTGATTGGGGGGAAAATCAGCCCCAGCATTTT,CAISDWGENQPQHF
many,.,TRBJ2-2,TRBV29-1,TGCAGCTCCAATGGGGGATCCGGGGAGCTGTTTTTT,CSSNGGSGELFF
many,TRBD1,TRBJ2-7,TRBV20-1,TGCAGTGCTAGAAGACAGGGGAGCTCCTACGAGCAGTACTTC,CSARRQGSSYEQYF
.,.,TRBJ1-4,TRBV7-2,TGTGCCAGCAGCTCCCCTGTCTCCGAAAAACTGTTTTTT,CASSSPVSEKLFF
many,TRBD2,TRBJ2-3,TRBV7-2,TGTGCCAGCAGCCCTAGCGGGGGAACCAGCACAGATACGCAGTATTTT,CASSPSGGTSTDTQYF
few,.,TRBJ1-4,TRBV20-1,TGCAGTGCTAGAGAGGGCCGGGGCGATGAAAAACTGTTTTTT,CSAREGRGDEKLFF
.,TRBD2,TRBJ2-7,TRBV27,TGTGCCAGCAGTTCGGCGGGGGTGAAACTGGGCGAGCAGTACTTC,CASSSAGVKLGEQYF
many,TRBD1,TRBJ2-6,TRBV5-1,TGCGCCAGCAGCTTGACAGGGGTTTCTGGGGCCAACGTCCTGACTTTC,CASSLTGVSGANVLTF
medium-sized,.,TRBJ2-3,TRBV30,TGTGCCTGGAGTAAAGGCCGACTATTATTAGATACGCAGTATTTT,CAWSKGRLLLDTQYF
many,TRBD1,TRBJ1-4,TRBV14,TGTGCCAGCAGCCAGACCACAGGGGGCGGACGAGAAAAACTGTTTTTT,CASSQTTGGGREKLFF
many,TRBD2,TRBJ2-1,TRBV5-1,TGCGCCAGCAGCTGGGGACTAGCGGGAGTTGATGAGCAGTTCTTC,CASSWGLAGVDEQFF
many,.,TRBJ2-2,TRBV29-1,TGCAGCGTTACCGGGTCTAACACCGGGGAGCTGTTTTTT,CSVTGSNTGELFF
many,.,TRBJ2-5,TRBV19,TGTGCCAGTAGTAGGGAAGAGACCCAGTACTTC,CASSREETQYF
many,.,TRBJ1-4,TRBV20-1,TGCAGTGCTAGAGCCCCCGTTGAAAAACTGTTTTTT,CSARAPVEKLFF
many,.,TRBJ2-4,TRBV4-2,TGTGCCAGCAGCCAAGATAGGGCAGGGCTGATTCAGTACTTC,CASSQDRAGLIQYF
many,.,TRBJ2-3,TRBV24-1,TGTGCCACCAGTGATAGGGGGAGGCCCGGAGATACGCAGTATTTT,CATSDRGRPGDTQYF
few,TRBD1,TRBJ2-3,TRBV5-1,TGCGCCAGCAGTCCCGCGGACAGGGGGTGGAACACAGATACGCAGTATTTT,CASSPADRGWNTDTQYF
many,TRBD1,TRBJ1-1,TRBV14,TGTGCCAGCAGCCAAGGGGACAGAAAAGCTTTCTTT,CASSQGDRKAFF
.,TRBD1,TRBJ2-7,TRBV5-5,TGTGCCAGCAGCTTGGCCGCGTCCGGGACAGGGGGCACCTACGAGCAGTACTTC,CASSLAASGTGGTYEQYF
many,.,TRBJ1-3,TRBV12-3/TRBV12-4,TGTGCCAGCAGTTTTGGACCCTTGGTCTCTGGAAACACCATATATTTT,CASSFGPLVSGNTIYF
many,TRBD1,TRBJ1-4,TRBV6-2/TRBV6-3,TGTGCCAGCAGCTCGGACATGGGACAGGGCGACTTTTCGACTAATGAAAAACTGTTTTTT,CASSSDMGQGDFSTNEKLFF
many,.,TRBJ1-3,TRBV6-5,TGTGCCAGCAGTTACTCGGAGCTCTCTGGAAACACCATATATTTT,CASSYSELSGNTIYF
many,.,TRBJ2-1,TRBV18,TGTGCCAGCTCACCACCAGGTCTAGCACGTAATGAGCAGTTCTTC,CASSPPGLARNEQFF
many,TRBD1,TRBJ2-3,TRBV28,TGTGCCAGCAGTGGGACAGACAGCACAGATACGCAGTATTTT,CASSGTDSTDTQYF
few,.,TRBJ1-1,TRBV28,TGTGCCAGCCCCTCACCCGAAATGTCGAACACTGAAGCTTTCTTT,CASPSPEMSNTEAFF
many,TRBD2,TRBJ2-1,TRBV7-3,TGTGCCAGCAGCTTAGAGGTAGCGGGCTCCTACAATGAGCAGTTCTTC,CASSLEVAGSYNEQFF
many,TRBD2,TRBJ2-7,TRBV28,TGTGCCAGCAGTATACCGGGACTAGCGGAATACGAGCAGTACTTC,CASSIPGLAEYEQYF
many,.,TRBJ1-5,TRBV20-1,TGCAGTGCTCGGTCACAGGTGGACAATCAGCCCCAGCATTTT,CSARSQVDNQPQHF
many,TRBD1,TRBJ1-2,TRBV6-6,TGTGCCAGCAGTCCGACAGGGGAGTTTGGCTACACCTTC,CASSPTGEFGYTF
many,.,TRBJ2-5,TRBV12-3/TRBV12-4,TGTGCCAGCAGTTTGACGGAAGAGACCCAGTACTTC,CASSLTEETQYF
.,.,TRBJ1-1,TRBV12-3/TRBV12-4,TGTGCCAGCAGTCGGGACCCGCCGGGGGCTTTCTTT,CASSRDPPGAFF
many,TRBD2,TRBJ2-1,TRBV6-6,TGTGCCAGCAGTTCCCTAGCGGGAGTAAGCGGCAATGAGCAGTTCTTC,CASSSLAGVSGNEQFF
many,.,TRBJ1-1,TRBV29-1,TGCAGCGTTAGGGGCGCGGACACTGAAGCTTTCTTT,CSVRGADTEAFF
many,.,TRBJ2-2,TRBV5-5,TGTGCCAGCACTCAGACCGGGGAGCTGTTTTTT,CASTQTGELFF
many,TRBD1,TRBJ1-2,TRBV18,TGTGCCAGCTCACCCTTCGGGACAGGGGAGATTAACTATGGCTACACCTTC,CASSPFGTGEINYGYTF
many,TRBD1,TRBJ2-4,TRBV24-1,TGTGCCACCAGTGATTTGGGGGACAGTAGACAGTACTTC,CATSDLGDSRQYF
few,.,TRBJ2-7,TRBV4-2,TGTGCCAGCAGCCAAGTTATGGGGGCCTCCTACGAGCAGTACTTC,CASSQVMGASYEQYF
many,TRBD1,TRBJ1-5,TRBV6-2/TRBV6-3,TGTGCCAGCAGTACGGACAGGGGGTGGATGGAGCCCCAGCATTTT,CASSTDRGWMEPQHF
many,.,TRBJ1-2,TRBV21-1,TGTGCCAGCAGCCGGCAGGATGATGGCTACACCTTC,CASSRQDDGYTF
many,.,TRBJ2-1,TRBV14,TGTGCCAGCAGCCAAGATCCAGGGCATGAGCAGTTCTTC,CASSQDPGHEQFF
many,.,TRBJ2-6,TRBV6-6,TGTGCCAGCAGTTCCTCTGGGGCCAACGTCCTGACTTTC,CASSSSGANVLTF
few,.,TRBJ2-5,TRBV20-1,TGCAGTGCTACGAGGGACGGTGAGACCCAGTACTTC,CSATRDGETQYF
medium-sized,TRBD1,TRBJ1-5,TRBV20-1,TGCAGTGCTAGTAAAGGGACGACAGGGGATATGTACAATCAGCCCCAGCATTTT,CSASKGTTGDMYNQPQHF
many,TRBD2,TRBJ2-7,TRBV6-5,TGTGCCAGCAGTTACTCACTAGCGGGAGCCTACGAGCAGTACTTC,CASSYSLAGAYEQYF
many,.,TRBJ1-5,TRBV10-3,TGTGCCATCAGTGAGTCCAGGGGCAATCAGCCCCAGCATTTT,CAISESRGNQPQHF
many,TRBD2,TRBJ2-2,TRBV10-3,TGTGCCATCAACCAACTAGCGGGGGGACCTCCGAACACCGGGGAGCTGTTTTTT,CAINQLAGGPPNTGELFF
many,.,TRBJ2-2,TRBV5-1,TGCGCCAGCAGCTCGGATCCGGGACAGAACACCGGGGAGCTGTTTTTT,CASSSDPGQNTGELFF
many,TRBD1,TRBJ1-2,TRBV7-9,TGTGCCAGCAGCCGCTGGACAGGGGGTCTTGGTAACTATGGCTACACCTTC,CASSRWTGGLGNYGYTF
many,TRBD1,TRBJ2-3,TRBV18,TGTGCCAGCTCACGACAGGGTTCCCGTACAGATACGCAGTATTTT,CASSRQGSRTDTQYF
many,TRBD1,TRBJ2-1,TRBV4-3,TGCGCCAGCAGCCAAGGGGACAGGGGAATGAATGAGCAGTTCTTC,CASSQGDRGMNEQFF
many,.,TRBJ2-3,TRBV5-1,TGCGCCAGCAGCTTGGCTCCCGGGGCTAGCACAGATACGCAGTATTTT,CASSLAPGASTDTQYF
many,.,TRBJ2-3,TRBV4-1,TGCGCCAGCAGCCAAGATCAGGGGCCAGATACGCAGTATTTT,CASSQDQGPDTQYF